This TCR beta chain emerged from a study of T cells in localized non-small cell lung cancer. Study-level findings and limits: Out of the top 100 tumor clones, a median around 56 were seen in adjacent lung. An association was observed between higher blood T cell density and longer overall survival.

A note on this clone: Its matching antigen is unknown.

Sequencing was performed with immunoSEQ multiplex PCR; in TCRdb, only in-frame clones are kept and a portion is missing. This sample has 12,000 to 15,000 clones, with roughly 90% found just once. V gave up 6 bases and J gave up 1 base, with 9 bases separating them. The CDR3 is made up of 13 amino acids. CDR1 SGHAT and CDR2 FQDESV come from the germline V gene (reference sequence). The sequence was collected from a man between 40 and 69 years old with stage III lung adenocarcinoma. V is TRBV11-1 and J is TRBJ2-5; D may match TRBD1 or TRBD2 (5 bases each). Sequenced here: peripheral blood mononuclear cells, sampled before any cancer treatment. CDR3 sequence: CASSPGTQETQYF. The CDR3 nucleotides are TGTGCCAGCAGTCCCGGGACCCAAGAGACCCAGTACTTC.